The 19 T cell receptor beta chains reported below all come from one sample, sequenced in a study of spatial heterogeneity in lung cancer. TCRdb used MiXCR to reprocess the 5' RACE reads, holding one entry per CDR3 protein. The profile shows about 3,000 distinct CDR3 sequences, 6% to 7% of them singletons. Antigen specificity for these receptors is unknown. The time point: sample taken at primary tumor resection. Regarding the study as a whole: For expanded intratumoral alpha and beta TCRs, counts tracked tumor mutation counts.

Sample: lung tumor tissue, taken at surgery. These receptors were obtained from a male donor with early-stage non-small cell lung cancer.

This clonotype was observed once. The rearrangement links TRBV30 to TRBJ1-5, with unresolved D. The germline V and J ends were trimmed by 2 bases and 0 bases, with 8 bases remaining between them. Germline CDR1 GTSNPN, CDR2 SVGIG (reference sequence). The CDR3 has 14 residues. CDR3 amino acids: CAWSKSYSNQPQHF. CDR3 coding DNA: TGTGCCTGGAGTAAATCCTATAGCAATCAGCCCCAGCATTTT.

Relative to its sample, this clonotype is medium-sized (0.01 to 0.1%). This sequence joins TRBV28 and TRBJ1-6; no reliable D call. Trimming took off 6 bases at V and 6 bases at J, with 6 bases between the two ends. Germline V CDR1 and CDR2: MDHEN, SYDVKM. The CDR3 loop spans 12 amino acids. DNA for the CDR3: TGTGCCAGCAGGAGGTCTAATTCACCCCTCCACTTT. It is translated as CASRRSNSPLHF. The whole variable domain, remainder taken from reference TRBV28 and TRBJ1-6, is DVKVTQSSRYLVKRTGEKVFLECVQDMDHENMFWYRQDPGLGLRLIYFSYDVKMKEKGDIPEGYSVSREKKERFSLILESASTNQTSMYLCASRRSNSPLHFGNGTRLTVT.

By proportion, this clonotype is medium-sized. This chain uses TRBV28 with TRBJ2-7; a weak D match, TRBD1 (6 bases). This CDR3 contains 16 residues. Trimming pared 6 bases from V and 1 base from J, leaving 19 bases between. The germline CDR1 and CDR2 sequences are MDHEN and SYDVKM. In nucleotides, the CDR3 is TGTGCCAGCAGGAATCTGGGTTCGACAGGATCCTACGAGCAGTACTTC. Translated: CASRNLGSTGSYEQYF.

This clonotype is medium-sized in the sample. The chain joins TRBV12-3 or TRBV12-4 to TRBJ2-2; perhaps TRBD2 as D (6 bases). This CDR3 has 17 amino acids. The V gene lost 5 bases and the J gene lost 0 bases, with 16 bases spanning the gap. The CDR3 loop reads CASSRTRGEPNTGELFF. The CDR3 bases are TGTGCCAGCAGTCGGACACGCGGGGAGCCGAACACCGGGGAGCTGTTTTTT.

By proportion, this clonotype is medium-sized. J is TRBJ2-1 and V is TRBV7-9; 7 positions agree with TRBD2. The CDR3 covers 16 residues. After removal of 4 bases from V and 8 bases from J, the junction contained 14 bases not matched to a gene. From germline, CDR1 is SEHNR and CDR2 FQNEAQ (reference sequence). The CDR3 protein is CASSSRARGSMDEQFF. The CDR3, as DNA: TGTGCCAGCAGCTCACGGGCGCGGGGGTCTATGGATGAGCAGTTCTTC.

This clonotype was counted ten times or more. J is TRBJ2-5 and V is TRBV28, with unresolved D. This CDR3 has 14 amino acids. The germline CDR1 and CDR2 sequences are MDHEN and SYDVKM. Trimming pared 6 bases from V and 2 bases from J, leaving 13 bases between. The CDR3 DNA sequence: TGTGCCAGCAGCTCCAACAGAGGACAAGAGACCCAGTACTTC. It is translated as CASSSNRGQETQYF.

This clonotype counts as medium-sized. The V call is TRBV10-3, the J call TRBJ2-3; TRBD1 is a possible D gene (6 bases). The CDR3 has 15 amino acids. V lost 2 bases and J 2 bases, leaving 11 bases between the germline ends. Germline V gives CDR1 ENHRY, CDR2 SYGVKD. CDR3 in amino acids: CAISEKDSVTDTQYF. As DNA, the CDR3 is TGTGCCATCAGTGAGAAGGACAGTGTCACAGATACGCAGTATTTT.

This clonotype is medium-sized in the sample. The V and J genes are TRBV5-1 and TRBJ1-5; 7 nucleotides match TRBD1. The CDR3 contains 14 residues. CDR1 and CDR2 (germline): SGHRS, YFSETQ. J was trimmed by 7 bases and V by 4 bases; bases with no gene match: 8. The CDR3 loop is CASSPEMTGQPQHF. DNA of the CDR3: TGCGCCAGCAGCCCTGAGATGACAGGGCAGCCCCAGCATTTT.

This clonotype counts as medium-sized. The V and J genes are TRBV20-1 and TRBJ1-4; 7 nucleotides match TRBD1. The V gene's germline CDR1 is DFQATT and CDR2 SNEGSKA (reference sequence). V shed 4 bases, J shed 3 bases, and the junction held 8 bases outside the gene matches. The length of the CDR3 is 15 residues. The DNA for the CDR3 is TGCAGTGCTACACGGGCCCAGGGGGCTAATGAAAAACTGTTTTTT. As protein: CSATRAQGANEKLFF.

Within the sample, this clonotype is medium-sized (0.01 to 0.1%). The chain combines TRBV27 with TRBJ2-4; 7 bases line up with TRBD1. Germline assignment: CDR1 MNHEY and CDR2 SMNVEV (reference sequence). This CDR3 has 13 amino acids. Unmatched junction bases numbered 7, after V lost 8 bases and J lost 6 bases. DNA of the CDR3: TGTGCCAGCCGCGGCACAGGGGTAAACATTCAGTACTTC. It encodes CASRGTGVNIQYF.

The CDR3 bases are TGTGCCAGCAGCCCTCGGGACGTCAGCTCCTACGAGCAGTACTTC. As protein: CASSPRDVSSYEQYF. The chain employs TRBV6-6 and TRBJ2-7; D possibly uses TRBD1 or TRBD2 (5 bases each). This CDR3 has 15 residues. Germline V gives CDR1 MNHNY, CDR2 SVGAGI (reference sequence). The ends were cut back, 6 bases at V and 0 bases at J, with 15 bases in the middle.

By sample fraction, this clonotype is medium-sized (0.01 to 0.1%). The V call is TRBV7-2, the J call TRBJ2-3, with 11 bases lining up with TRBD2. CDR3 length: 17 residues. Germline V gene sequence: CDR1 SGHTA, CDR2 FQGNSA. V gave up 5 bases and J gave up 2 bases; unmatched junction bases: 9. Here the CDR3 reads CASSKWGTSGNTDTQYF. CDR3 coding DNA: TGTGCCAGCAGCAAATGGGGGACTAGCGGCAACACAGATACGCAGTATTTT.

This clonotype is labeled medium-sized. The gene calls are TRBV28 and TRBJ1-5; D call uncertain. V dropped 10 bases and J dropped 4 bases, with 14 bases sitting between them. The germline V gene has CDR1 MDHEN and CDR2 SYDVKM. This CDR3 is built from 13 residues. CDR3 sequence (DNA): TGTGCCACGACGCGGACGCAAAATCAGCCCCAGCATTTT. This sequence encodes CATTRTQNQPQHF.

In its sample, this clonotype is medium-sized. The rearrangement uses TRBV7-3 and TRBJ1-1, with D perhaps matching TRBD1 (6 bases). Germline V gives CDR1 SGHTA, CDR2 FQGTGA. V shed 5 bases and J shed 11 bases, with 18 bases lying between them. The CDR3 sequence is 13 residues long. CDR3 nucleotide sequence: TGTGCCAGCAGCACCCAGGAGGGGGGCGCCGCTTTCTTT. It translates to CASSTQEGGAAFF.

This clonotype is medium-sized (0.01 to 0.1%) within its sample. The CDR3 spells CASSLGTGSNEQYF. The CDR3 DNA follows: TGCGCCAGCAGCTTGGGGACAGGGTCCAACGAGCAGTACTTC. The chain links TRBV5-1 to TRBJ2-7; 8 bases map to TRBD1. Germline V gives CDR1 SGHRS, CDR2 YFSETQ. The CDR3 length is 14 residues. Losses at the gene ends were 0 bases for V and 5 bases for J; bases not matched to a gene: 4. Full variable domain (remainder filled in from reference TRBV5-1 and TRBJ2-7): KAGVTQTPRYLIKTRGQQVTLSCSPISGHRSVSWYQQTPGQGLQFLFEYFSETQRNKGNFPGRFSGRQFSNSRSEMNVSTLELGDSALYLCASSLGTGSNEQYFGPGTRLTVT.

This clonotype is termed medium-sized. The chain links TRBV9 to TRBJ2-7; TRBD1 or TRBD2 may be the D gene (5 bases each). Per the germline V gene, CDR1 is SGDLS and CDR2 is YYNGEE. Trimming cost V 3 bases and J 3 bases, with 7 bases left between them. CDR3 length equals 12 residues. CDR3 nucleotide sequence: TGTGCCAGCAGCGGGGACGGCTACGAGCAGTACTTC. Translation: CASSGDGYEQYF. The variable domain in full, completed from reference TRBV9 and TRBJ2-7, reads DSGVTQTPKHLITATGQRVTLRCSPRSGDLSVYWYQQSLDQGLQFLIQYYNGEERAKGNILERFSAQQFPDLHSELNLSSLELGDSALYFCASSGDGYEQYFGPGTRLTVT.

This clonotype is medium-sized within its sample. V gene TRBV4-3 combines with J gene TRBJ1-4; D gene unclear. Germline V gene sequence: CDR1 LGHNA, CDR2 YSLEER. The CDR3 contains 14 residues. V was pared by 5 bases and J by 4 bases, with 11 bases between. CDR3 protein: CASSYRAFNEKLFF. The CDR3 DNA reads TGCGCCAGCAGCTACCGGGCCTTTAATGAAAAACTGTTTTTT.

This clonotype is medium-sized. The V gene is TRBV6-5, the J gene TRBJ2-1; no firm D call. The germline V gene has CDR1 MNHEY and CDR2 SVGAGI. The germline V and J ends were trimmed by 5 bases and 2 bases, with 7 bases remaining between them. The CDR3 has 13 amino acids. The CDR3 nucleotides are TGTGCCAGCAGTCTGGGTGCCTACAATGAGCAGTTCTTC. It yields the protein CASSLGAYNEQFF.

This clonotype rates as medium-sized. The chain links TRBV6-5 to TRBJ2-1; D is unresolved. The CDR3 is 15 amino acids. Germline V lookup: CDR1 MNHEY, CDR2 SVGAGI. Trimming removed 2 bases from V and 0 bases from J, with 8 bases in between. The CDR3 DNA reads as TGTGCCAGCAGTTACGGCCGTAGCTCCTACAATGAGCAGTTCTTC. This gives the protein CASSYGRSSYNEQFF.